This entry lists 7 T cell receptor beta chains sequenced from one sample in a study of cytomegalovirus exposure and HLA in healthy donors. Primers for the PCR totalled 60 Vbeta and 13 Jbeta. Profiling relied on immunoSEQ multiplex PCR, and the TCRdb table lists in-frame clones only, not all of them. The data hold about 160,000 clones, with 80% observed a single time. Sequencing used PBMCs. The receptors here all came from a male donor in good health and CMV-seropositive.

The chain is built from TRBV4-2 and TRBJ1-1, with D unresolved. Germline-derived CDR1 and CDR2 are LGHNA and YNFKEQ. The CDR3 loop spans 11 amino acids. The V gene lost 5 bases and the J gene lost 7 bases, with 8 bases spanning the gap. CDR3 protein: CASSAEDEAFF. The CDR3 DNA reads as TGTGCCAGCAGCGCGGAGGATGAAGCTTTCTTT.

This sequence joins TRBV2 and TRBJ1-5, with D perhaps TRBD1 (5 bases). The CDR3 length is 15 residues. Germline V gene sequence: CDR1 SNHLY, CDR2 FYNNEI. Trimming stripped 7 bases from V and 2 bases from J, with 15 bases between. The CDR3 bases are TGTGCCAGCACTAAAGCGGGGGGTGGCAATCAGCCCCAGCATTTT. Its translation is CASTKAGGGNQPQHF. Together with reference TRBV2 and TRBJ1-5, the CDR3 gives the full variable domain: EPEVTQTPSHQVTQMGQEVILRCVPISNHLYFYWYRQILGQKVEFLVSFYNNEISEKSEIFDDQFSVERPDGSNFTLKIRSTKLEDSAMYFCASTKAGGGNQPQHFGDGTRLSIL.

The chain links TRBV4-2 to TRBJ2-7; tentatively, D is TRBD1 (5 bases). V dropped 2 bases and J dropped 2 bases, with 10 bases sitting between them. Germline-derived CDR1 and CDR2 are LGHNA and YNFKEQ. There are 14 residues in the CDR3. The CDR3 loop reads CASSQQRGTYEQYF. In DNA, the CDR3 is TGTGCCAGCAGCCAACAAAGGGGAACCTACGAGCAGTACTTC.

CDR3 residues: CASSFRDRGSYEQYF. The CDR3 region has the DNA TGCGCCAGCAGCTTCCGGGACAGGGGCTCCTACGAGCAGTACTTC. The chain employs TRBV4-1 and TRBJ2-7, with TRBD1 matching over 10 bases. Germline values: CDR1 MGHRA, CDR2 YSYEKL. Trimming took 5 bases from V and 0 from J; bases not matched to a gene: 4. This CDR3 spans 15 amino acids.

In its sample, this clone was seen a few times. The rearrangement links TRBV4-1 to TRBJ2-2; 7 positions agree with TRBD2. CDR1 and CDR2 from the germline V gene are MGHRA and YSYEKL. With 5 bases clipped from V and 6 bases from J, the junction kept 12 bases outside the gene matches. The CDR3 contains 16 residues. The CDR3 spells CASSLGGGEVAGELFF. CDR3 coding DNA: TGCGCCAGCAGCTTGGGGGGGGGAGAGGTTGCCGGGGAGCTGTTTTTT.

The chain employs TRBV21-1 and TRBJ2-5; the D call TRBD1 from the table was never checked on the DNA. TRBV21-1 is described as a pseudogene. CDR3 length: 18 residues. CDR3 protein: CASSRPAGTGPYQETQYF. The CDR3 nucleotides are TGTGCCAGCAGCCGACCGGCAGGGACAGGGCCGTACCAAGAGACCCAGTACTTC.

This clone showed up just once. The V call is TRBV6-5, the J call TRBJ2-5; perhaps TRBD1 as D (6 bases). The CDR3 runs 15 residues. V was pared by 5 bases and J by 5 bases, with 18 bases between. Germline V lookup: CDR1 MNHEY, CDR2 SVGAGI. The CDR3 protein is CASSPSRTARETQYF. DNA for the CDR3: TGTGCCAGCAGTCCCTCTCGGACAGCCCGTGAGACCCAGTACTTC.